This T cell receptor beta chain was sequenced for a study of vaccination and CD4 T cells after COVID-19. On the study more broadly: Convalescent donors were composed of six males and four females, of whom two were Hispanic. The stimulus for the cells was overlapping spike peptides derived from SARS-CoV-2, HCoV-NL63, HCoV-OC43 and HCoV-229E.

The Oncomine TCR Beta short-read assay was what sequenced the DNA obtained from cultured CD4+ T cells. Genomic DNA extraction was carried out from cultured CD4+ T cells. In TCRdb, the PCR reads were re-called with MiXCR into one record per CDR3 protein. In the table there are fewer than 12,000 distinct CDR3 sequences, roughly 28% of which are singletons. A word on this clonotype: The antigen remains undetermined. One junction end disagrees with the germline gene, perhaps due to a read error.

The treatment is: approximately 9-day PBMC culture with coronavirus spike peptide pools or control peptides (ViraFEST assay). Gathered ahead of the COVID-19 pandemic (2011-2018) were the CD4+ T cells of the unexposed donor. Germline CDR1 LNHDA, CDR2 SQIVND (reference sequence). The length of the CDR3 is 13 residues. V is TRBV19 and J is TRBJ1-5; D is unresolved. This TCR was recovered from a human donor in good health. The sample comprised CD4+ T cells from blood, cultured in vitro. The DNA for the CDR3 is TGTACCAGTAGTCCGAATATAGGGAGGACCCAGCATTTT. Its protein is CTSSPNIGRTQHF.